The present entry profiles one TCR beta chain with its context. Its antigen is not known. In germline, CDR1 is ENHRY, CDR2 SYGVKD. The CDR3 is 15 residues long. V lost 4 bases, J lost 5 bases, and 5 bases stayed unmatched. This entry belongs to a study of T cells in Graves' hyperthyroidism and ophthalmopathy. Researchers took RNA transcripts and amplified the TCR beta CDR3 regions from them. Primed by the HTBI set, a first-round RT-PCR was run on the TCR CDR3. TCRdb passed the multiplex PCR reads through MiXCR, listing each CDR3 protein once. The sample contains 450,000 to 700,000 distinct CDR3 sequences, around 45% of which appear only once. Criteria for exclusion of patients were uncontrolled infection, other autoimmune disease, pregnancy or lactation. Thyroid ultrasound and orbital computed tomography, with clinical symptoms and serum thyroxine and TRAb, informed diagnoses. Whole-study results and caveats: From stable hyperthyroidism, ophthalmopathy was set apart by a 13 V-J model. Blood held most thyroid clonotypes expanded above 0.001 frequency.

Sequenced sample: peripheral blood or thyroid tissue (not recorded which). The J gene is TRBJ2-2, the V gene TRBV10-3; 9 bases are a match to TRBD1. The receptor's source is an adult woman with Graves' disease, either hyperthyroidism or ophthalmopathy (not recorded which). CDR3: CAISAAGTGTGELFF. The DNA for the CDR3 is TGTGCCATCAGTGCTGCCGGGACAGGGACCGGGGAGCTGTTTTTT.